Given below is one T cell receptor (beta chain) in context. Its antigen is not identified. Partitioning of CD4+ cells yielded a CD45RA+ naive subset and a CD45RA-negative memory subset. These data come from a study of shared clonotypes between healthy human individuals. Points from the study as a whole: The study drew on few donors, limiting represented genetic and exposure-history diversity. Relative to their counterparts shared across all four donors, non-shared clonotypes exhibited diminished generation probabilities.

TCRdb's copy holds only in-frame clones and misses some; the assay was immunoSEQ multiplex PCR. This sample yields about 1.5 million clones, of which about 98% are seen a single time; roughly 0.42% belongs to the top ten. V was pared by 6 bases and J by 0 bases, with 9 bases between. The CDR3 is 13 residues long. CDR1 LNHDA and CDR2 SQIVND come from the germline V gene (reference sequence). Sequencing used naive CD4+ T cells sorted from blood. Subset noted: CD45RA+ positively selected. This TCR was sampled from a man aged 25 to 45 in good health. The chain is built from TRBV19 and TRBJ2-7, with unresolved D. The CDR3 sequence is CASSWRDSYEQYF. CDR3 nucleotide sequence: TGTGCCAGTAGCTGGCGCGACTCCTACGAGCAGTACTTC.